The entry that follows covers one T cell receptor beta chain sequence. The data originate from a study of blood T cell repertoires in COVID-19. Study background: The analysed material was cDNA or gDNA that came from T cells, B-cell-depleted T cells, or PBMCs.

Individuals aged about 18 to 89 years were recruited from 20 to 25 US areas. Participants' own reports of clinical history determined their cohort assignment. The V end lost 6 bases, the J end lost 6 bases, and 18 bases lay between the germline ends. CDR1 is SEHNR, CDR2 FQNEAQ, per germline (reference sequence). CDR3 length equals 14 residues. Authors' processing steps: Amplification with reference gene primers provided the estimates of nucleated cell counts. The assay was immunoSEQ multiplex PCR, and TCRdb's table has in-frame clones only and misses some. D and trimming come from the DNA, and the V and J calls and clone size come from that table. The table has 400,000 to 500,000 clones, approximately 87% seen once.

The sequenced material came from PBMCs or T cells enriched from blood (not recorded which). The receptor was derived from a woman in her forties who had recovered from COVID-19. The chain joins TRBV7-9 to TRBJ2-7; possible D gene TRBD1, 6 bases. CDR3 loop: CASSRPARGGEQYF. DNA of the CDR3: TGTGCCAGCAGTCGTCCGGCCAGGGGTGGCGAGCAGTACTTC.